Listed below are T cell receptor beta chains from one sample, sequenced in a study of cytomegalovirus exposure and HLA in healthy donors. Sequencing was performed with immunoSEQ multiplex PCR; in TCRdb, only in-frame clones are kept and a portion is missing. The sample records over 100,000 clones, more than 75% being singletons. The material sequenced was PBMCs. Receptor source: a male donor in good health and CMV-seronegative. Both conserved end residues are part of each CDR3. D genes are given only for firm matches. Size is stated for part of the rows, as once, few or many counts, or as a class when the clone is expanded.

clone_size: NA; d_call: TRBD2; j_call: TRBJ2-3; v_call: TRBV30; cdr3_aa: CAWTSGGADTQYF; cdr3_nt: TGTGCCTGGACTAGCGGGGGGGCCGATACGCAGTATTTT
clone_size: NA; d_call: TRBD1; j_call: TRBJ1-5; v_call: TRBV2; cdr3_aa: CASSGTGGNQPQHF; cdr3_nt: TGTGCCAGCAGTGGCACAGGGGGCAATCAGCCCCAGCATTTT
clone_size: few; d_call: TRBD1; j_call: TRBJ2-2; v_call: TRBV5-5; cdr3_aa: CASSYGTGRTSGELFF; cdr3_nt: TGTGCCAGCAGCTACGGGACAGGGCGCACTTCAGGGGAGCTGTTTTTT
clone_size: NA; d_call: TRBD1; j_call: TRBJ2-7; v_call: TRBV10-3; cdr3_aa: CAISETGVQYF; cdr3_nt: TGTGCCATCAGCGAGACAGGGGTTCAGTACTTC
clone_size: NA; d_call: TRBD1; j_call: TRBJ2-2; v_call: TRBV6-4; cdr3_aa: CASRRYQGAGELFF; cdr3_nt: TGTGCCAGCAGGAGGTACCAGGGGGCCGGGGAGCTGTTTTTT
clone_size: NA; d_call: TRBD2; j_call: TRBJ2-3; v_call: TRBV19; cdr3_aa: CASRLLAGAPDTQYF; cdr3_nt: TGTGCCAGTAGGCTACTAGCGGGGGCCCCAGATACGCAGTATTTT
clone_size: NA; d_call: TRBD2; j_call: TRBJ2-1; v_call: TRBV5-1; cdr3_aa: CASSLSGVSYNEQFF; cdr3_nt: TGCGCCAGCAGCTTAAGCGGGGTCTCCTACAATGAGCAGTTCTTC
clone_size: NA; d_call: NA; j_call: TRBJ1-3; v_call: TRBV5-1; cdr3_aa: CASSFNFGNTIYF; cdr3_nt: TGCGCCAGCAGCTTCAACTTTGGAAACACCATATATTTT
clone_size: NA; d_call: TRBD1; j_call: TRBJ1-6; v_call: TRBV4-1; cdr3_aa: CASNLYHSGTGEDSPLHF; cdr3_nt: TGCGCCAGCAACCTATATCACTCCGGGACAGGGGAGGATTCACCCCTCCACTTT
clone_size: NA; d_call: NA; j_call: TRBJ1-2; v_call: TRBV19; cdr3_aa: CASSIAPRGGNYGYTF; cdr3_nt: TGTGCCAGTAGTATAGCCCCCCGGGGGGGAAACTATGGCTACACCTTC
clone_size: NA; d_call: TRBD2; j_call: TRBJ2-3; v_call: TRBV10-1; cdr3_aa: CASSERGGDTQYF; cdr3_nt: TGCGCCAGCAGTGAGCGGGGGGGAGATACGCAGTATTTT
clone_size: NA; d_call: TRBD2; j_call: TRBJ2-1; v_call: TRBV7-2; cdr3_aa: CASSLVAGGHISGNEQFF; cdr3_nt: TGTGCCAGCAGCTTGGTAGCGGGGGGGCACATTTCGGGGAATGAGCAGTTCTTC